One and the same sample provided the 22 T cell receptor beta chains below, sequenced in a study of T cells in Graves' hyperthyroidism and ophthalmopathy (dated by TCRdb to the late 2010s). Library prep was done by multiplex PCR. The reads were generated on an Illumina HiSeq 2000. The TCR beta CDR3 regions were amplified from RNA transcripts. The first round of RT-PCR for the TCR CDR3 was performed with the HTBI primer set and the Qiagen OneStep RT-PCR kit. TCRdb trimmed public reads at Q25 via fastp, called clones via MiXCR and kept in-frame beta chains. Rows are combined by CDR3 protein, so each entry shows the most common genes and DNA. The sample table shows more than 300,000 distinct CDR3 sequences, and 13% to 15% are seen once. The ten largest clones represent about 19% of the sample. The sequencing input was blood. The receptors derive from a woman aged 30 to 39 with Graves' ophthalmopathy.

This clonotype was counted only a few times. The CDR3 region is CSAGGTDTQYF. The CDR3, as DNA: TGCAGTGCCGGAGGAACAGATACGCAGTATTTT. V is TRBV20-1 and J is TRBJ2-3; possibly TRBD2 for D (5 bases). Germline CDR1 DFQATT, CDR2 SNEGSKA (reference sequence). The CDR3 is made up of 11 amino acids. Trimming shortened V by 6 bases and J by 3 bases, and 7 bases separated the two germline ends.

The chain has TRBV27 and TRBJ1-1, with D perhaps TRBD1 (5 bases). The CDR3 runs 12 residues. Trimming cost V 7 bases and J 7 bases, with 13 bases left between them. CDR1 and CDR2 from the germline V gene are MNHEY and SMNVEV (reference sequence). CDR3 nucleotides: TGTGCCAGCACCAAAGGGGAGGGTGAAGCTTTCTTT. Translated, it gives CASTKGEGEAFF.

As to this clonotype: A much larger clone lies one base from this, so it may be a read error. The chain employs TRBV12-3 or TRBV12-4 and TRBJ1-5, with D possibly being TRBD1 (5 bases). The CDR3 has 18 residues. V dropped 2 bases and J dropped 3 bases, with 20 bases sitting between them. CDR3 coding DNA: TGTGCCAGCAGTTTAAAAGGGGCTGCCGTGTATAACAATCAGCCCCAGCATTTT. It yields the protein CASSLKGAAVYNNQPQHF.

The sample holds one count of this clonotype. V and J are TRBV18 and TRBJ2-7, with D tentatively TRBD1 (5 bases). The CDR3 runs to 14 residues. CDR1 KGHSH and CDR2 LQKENI come from the germline V gene. V was trimmed by 2 bases and J by 2 bases, leaving 10 bases between them. The CDR3 sequence: CASSPSREPYEQYF. CDR3 bases: TGTGCCAGCTCACCATCCAGGGAACCCTACGAGCAGTACTTC.

This clonotype was counted only a few times. The rearrangement joins TRBV20-1 to TRBJ2-6; the match to TRBD1 covers 12 bases. Germline values: CDR1 DFQATT, CDR2 SNEGSKA (reference sequence). The CDR3 covers 18 residues. The junction had 4 bases not matched to a gene; V was cut back by 1 base and J by 0 bases. The CDR3 DNA reads as TGCAGTGCTAGAGGGGGACAGGGGGCTTACTCTGGGGCCAACGTCCTGACTTTC. Its protein product is CSARGGQGAYSGANVLTF.

This clonotype came up a few times. DNA for the CDR3: TGCAGTGCTAATCTCGCGGGGGTGGATGAGCAGTTCTTC. Amino acids: CSANLAGVDEQFF. V usage is TRBV20-1 and J usage is TRBJ2-1; the match to TRBD2 covers 7 bases. This CDR3 has 13 residues. In germline, CDR1 is DFQATT, CDR2 SNEGSKA (reference sequence). Trimming took 4 bases from V and 8 from J; bases not matched to a gene: 8.

This clonotype was counted at least ten times. This rearrangement joins TRBV11-2 to TRBJ1-4, with a weak D call TRBD1 (6 bases). The CDR3 is 14 amino acids. Trimming shortened V by 5 bases and J by 8 bases, and 15 bases separated the two germline ends. Germline V gene sequence: CDR1 SGHAT, CDR2 FQNNGV. This CDR3 reads CASSMGDISEKLFF. The CDR3 region has the DNA TGTGCCAGCAGCATGGGGGACATCTCCGAAAAACTGTTTTTT.

Regarding this clonotype: One junction end does not reproduce the germline sequence, and a read error may be involved. This chain uses TRBV11-2 with TRBJ1-4; D call uncertain. Germline loops: CDR1 SGHAT, CDR2 FQNNGV. The CDR3 length is 16 residues. The CDR3 here is CASRDERPATNEKLLF. CDR3 nucleotides: TGTGCCAGCAGGGATGAAAGACCGGCAACTAATGAAAAACTGCTTTTT. Supplemented by reference TRBV11-2 and TRBJ1-4, the full variable domain reads EAGVAQSPRYKIIEKRQSVAFWCNPISGHATLYWYQQILGQGPKLLIQFQNNGVVDDSQLPKDRFSAERLKGVDSTLKIQPAKLEDSAVYLCASRDERPATNEKLLFGSGTQLSVL.

This clonotype was picked up many times. The chain has TRBV9 and TRBJ2-7; the match to TRBD2 covers 11 bases. The CDR3 is 16 residues long. Germline CDR1 is SGDLS and CDR2 is YYNGEE. The trim removed 4 bases at V and 0 bases at J, leaving 6 bases unmatched. DNA of the CDR3: TGTGCCAGCAGCTCCGGGGGACTAGCGGCCTCCTACGAGCAGTACTTC. It specifies CASSSGGLAASYEQYF. The variable domain in full, with the rest retrieved from reference TRBV9 and TRBJ2-7, is DSGVTQTPKHLITATGQRVTLRCSPRSGDLSVYWYQQSLDQGLQFLIQYYNGEERAKGNILERFSAQQFPDLHSELNLSSLELGDSALYFCASSSGGLAASYEQYFGPGTRLTVT.

This sequence joins TRBV19 and TRBJ2-1; D is perhaps TRBD1 or TRBD2 (5 bases each). The CDR3 is 15 residues long. The germline V gene encodes CDR1 LNHDA and CDR2 SQIVND (reference sequence). Deletions cut 7 bases from V and 5 bases from J, with 18 bases between. CDR3 in amino acids: CASNNIGETHNEQFF. In nucleotides, the CDR3 is TGTGCCAGTAACAATATAGGGGAGACTCACAATGAGCAGTTCTTC.

The chain couples TRBV6-2 or TRBV6-3 to TRBJ2-2; the match to TRBD2 covers 14 bases. V shed 6 bases, J shed 7 bases, and the junction held 4 bases outside the gene matches. This CDR3 is built from 15 residues. Looked up from germline, CDR1 is MNHEY and CDR2 is SVGEGT. Here the CDR3 reads CASRTSGGAGGELFF. The CDR3 DNA reads as TGTGCCAGCAGGACTAGCGGGGGGGCTGGCGGGGAGCTGTTTTTT.

In its sample, this clonotype was seen a few times. The rearrangement uses TRBV5-6 and TRBJ1-6, with a tentative D call TRBD1 (5 bases). V was pared by 5 bases and J by 7 bases, with 13 bases between. CDR3 length: 14 residues. CDR1 and CDR2 (germline): SGHDT, YYEEEE. This CDR3 is CASSVPGRNSPLHF. CDR3 DNA sequence: TGTGCCAGCAGTGTCCCGGGGCGGAATTCACCCCTCCACTTT.

In this sample, this clonotype turned up many times. The chain uses TRBV18 and TRBJ2-5, with 9 bases that match TRBD2. Germline CDR1 reads KGHSH; CDR2 reads LQKENI. CDR3 length: 15 residues. Germline trimming cut 5 bases from V and 3 bases from J; bases unmatched to any gene: 7. This CDR3 reads CASSEAGGPEETQYF. In DNA, the CDR3 is TGTGCCAGCTCAGAGGCGGGGGGGCCTGAAGAGACCCAGTACTTC.

By share, this clonotype ranks as medium-sized. The rearrangement uses TRBV7-2 and TRBJ2-7; a weak D match, TRBD1 (6 bases). This CDR3 has 14 amino acids. Trimming removed 2 bases at V and 3 bases at J, with 11 bases between. CDR1 and CDR2 (germline): SGHTA, FQGNSA. The chain's CDR3 is CASSLRDKIYEQYF. Written as DNA, the CDR3 is TGTGCCAGCAGCTTAAGGGACAAAATCTACGAGCAGTACTTC.

This clonotype was counted many times. The chain is built from TRBV18 and TRBJ1-1; D remains unclear. Trimming stripped 6 bases from V and 3 bases from J, with 11 bases between. Per germline, CDR1 KGHSH and CDR2 LQKENI. The CDR3 has 13 amino acids. CDR3 in amino acids: CASSLEFDTEAFF. In nucleotides, the CDR3 is TGTGCCAGCTCTCTAGAGTTTGACACTGAAGCTTTCTTT.

CDR3 nucleotides: TGTGCCAGCTCCCGGGGGCAGGGGAGTTCTGGAAACACCATATATTTT. Translating it yields CASSRGQGSSGNTIYF. The J gene is TRBJ1-3, the V gene TRBV18; tentative D call: TRBD1 (6 bases). Trimming left V 6 bases short and J 1 base short, with 16 bases between. This CDR3 spans 16 amino acids. From germline, CDR1 is KGHSH and CDR2 LQKENI.

This clonotype was seen repeatedly, ten times or more. The gene calls are TRBV2 and TRBJ2-7; D not resolved. V lost 6 bases and J 4 bases, leaving 7 bases between the germline ends. The CDR3 has 11 residues. Germline V gene lookup returns CDR1 SNHLY and CDR2 FYNNEI. The CDR3 here is CASRDEYEQYF. The CDR3 DNA is TGTGCCAGCAGAGACGAGTACGAGCAGTACTTC.

This clonotype has at least ten counts. V and J are TRBV20-1 and TRBJ2-7; weak D call: TRBD1 (6 bases). Germline CDR1 is DFQATT and CDR2 is SNEGSKA (reference sequence). The CDR3 has 13 amino acids. V dropped 2 bases and J dropped 2 bases, with 10 bases sitting between them. The CDR3 spells CSARSDSPYEQYF. In DNA, the CDR3 is TGCAGTGCTAGATCGGACAGTCCCTACGAGCAGTACTTC.

A remark on this clonotype: A much larger clone differs from this one at a single base, so this may be a read error. V usage is TRBV2 and J usage is TRBJ1-3, with a weak D call TRBD1 (5 bases). Germline-derived CDR1 and CDR2 are SNHLY and FYNNEI. This CDR3 spans 15 amino acids. The germline V and J ends were trimmed by 8 bases and 0 bases, with 14 bases remaining between them. This CDR3 reads CASGHLQDSGNTIYF. The CDR3 DNA reads as TGTGCCAGCGGACATTTACAGGACTCTGGAAACACCATATATTTT.

This rearrangement joins TRBV6-5 to TRBJ2-2; 8 bases line up with TRBD2. The CDR3 loop spans 17 amino acids. After removal of 0 bases from V and 6 bases from J, the junction contained 9 bases not matched to a gene. CDR1 is MNHEY and CDR2 is SVGAGI in the germline V gene. CDR3 protein: CASSYSPGLGRAGELFF. For the CDR3, the DNA is TGTGCCAGCAGTTACTCTCCGGGACTAGGAAGGGCCGGGGAGCTGTTTTTT.

This clonotype was seen at least ten times. V usage is TRBV7-2 and J usage is TRBJ1-3, with D hard to call. The V end lost 5 bases, the J end lost 1 base, and 15 bases lay between the germline ends. The germline V gene has CDR1 SGHTA and CDR2 FQGNSA. This CDR3 has 16 residues. The CDR3 DNA reads TGTGCCAGCAGCCCCGCCCTTCTGTTATCTGGAAACACCATATATTTT. This encodes CASSPALLLSGNTIYF.

This clonotype was detected ten times or more. The rearrangement uses TRBV20-1 and TRBJ2-7; TRBD2 aligns across 8 bases. Looked up from germline, CDR1 is DFQATT and CDR2 is SNEGSKA (reference sequence). CDR3 length equals 15 residues. Losses at the gene ends were 3 bases for V and 1 base for J; bases not matched to a gene: 8. The CDR3 bases are TGCAGTGCTAGGGCCCTGGCGGGGGGTTCCTACGAGCAGTACTTC. This translates into CSARALAGGSYEQYF.